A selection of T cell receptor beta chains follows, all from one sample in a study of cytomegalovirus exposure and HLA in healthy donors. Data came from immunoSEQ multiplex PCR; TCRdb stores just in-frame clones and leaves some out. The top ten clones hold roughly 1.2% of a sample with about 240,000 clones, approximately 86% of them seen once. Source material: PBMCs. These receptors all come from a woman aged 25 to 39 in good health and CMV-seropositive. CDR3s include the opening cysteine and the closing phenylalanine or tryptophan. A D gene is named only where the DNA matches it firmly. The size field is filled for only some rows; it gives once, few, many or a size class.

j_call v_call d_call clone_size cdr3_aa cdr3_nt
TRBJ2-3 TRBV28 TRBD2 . CASGGLAESTDTQYF TGTGCCAGCGGTGGACTAGCGGAAAGCACAGATACGCAGTATTTT
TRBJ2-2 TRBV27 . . CASTEGGPPGTGELFF TGTGCCAGCACCGAAGGAGGTCCCCCGGGCACCGGGGAGCTGTTTTTT
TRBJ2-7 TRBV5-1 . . CASSLTVGYEQYF TGCGCCAGCAGCTTGACAGTTGGCTACGAGCAGTACTTC
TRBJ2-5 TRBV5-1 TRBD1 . CASSVGQGGETQYF TGCGCCAGCAGCGTGGGACAGGGAGGCGAGACCCAGTACTTC
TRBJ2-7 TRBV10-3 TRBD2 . CAIRVAGSSYEQYF TGTGCCATCAGAGTAGCGGGGAGCTCCTACGAGCAGTACTTC
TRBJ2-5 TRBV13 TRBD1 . CASIGRGTGEETQYF TGTGCCAGCATTGGAAGGGGGACAGGGGAAGAGACCCAGTACTTC
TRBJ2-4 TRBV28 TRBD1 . CASRATATGGPGTKNIQYF TGTGCCAGCAGAGCGACCGCCACAGGGGGCCCGGGAACCAAAAACATTCAGTACTTC
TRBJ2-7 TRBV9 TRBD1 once CASSAGTGGYEQYF TGTGCCAGCAGCGCCGGGACAGGGGGCTACGAGCAGTACTTC
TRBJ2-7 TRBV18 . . CASSRRVETEQYF TGTGCCAGCTCACGCCGGGTTGAAACCGAGCAGTACTTC
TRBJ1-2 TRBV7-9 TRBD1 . CASRDDRGPYGYTF TGTGCCAGCAGGGATGACAGGGGCCCCTATGGCTACACCTTC
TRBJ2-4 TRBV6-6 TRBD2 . CASTPSGTAKNIQYF TGTGCCAGCACTCCTAGCGGGACCGCCAAAAACATTCAGTACTTC
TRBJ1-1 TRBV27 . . CASSLWGVRGADTEAFF TGTGCCAGCAGTTTATGGGGGGTCCGAGGGGCGGACACTGAAGCTTTCTTT
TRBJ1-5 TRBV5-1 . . CASSLAGDSNQPQHF TGCGCCAGCAGCTTGGCCGGGGATAGCAATCAGCCCCAGCATTTT
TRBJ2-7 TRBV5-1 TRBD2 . CASSLRGLATNEQYF TGCGCCAGCAGCTTGCGGGGACTAGCAACGAACGAGCAGTACTTC
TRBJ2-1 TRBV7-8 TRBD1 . CASSPRTGHYNEQFF TGTGCCAGCAGCCCCCGGACAGGGCACTACAATGAGCAGTTCTTC
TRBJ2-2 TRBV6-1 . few CASILPTHTGELFF TGTGCCAGCATACTTCCTACCCACACCGGGGAGCTGTTTTTT
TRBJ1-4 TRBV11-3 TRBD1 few CASSAKTGVGEKLFF TGTGCCAGCAGCGCCAAGACAGGGGTTGGTGAAAAACTGTTTTTT
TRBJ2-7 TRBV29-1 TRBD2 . CSVGTSGRTYEQYF TGCAGCGTGGGGACTAGCGGGAGAACCTACGAGCAGTACTTC
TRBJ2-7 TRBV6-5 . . CASSYSRAYEQYF TGTGCCAGCAGTTACTCGAGAGCCTACGAGCAGTACTTC
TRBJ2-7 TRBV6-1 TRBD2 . CASMGRTSGSYEQYF TGTGCCAGCATGGGTAGGACTAGCGGCTCCTACGAGCAGTACTTC
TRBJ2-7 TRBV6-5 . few CASSYMWPMNYEQYF TGTGCCAGCAGTTACATGTGGCCCATGAACTACGAGCAGTACTTC
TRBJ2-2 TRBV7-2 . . CASSLKTGGRQAAGELFF TGTGCCAGCAGCTTGAAGACTGGCGGGAGACAGGCCGCCGGGGAGCTGTTTTTT
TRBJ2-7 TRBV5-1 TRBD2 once CASSFSAGALSEQYF TGCGCCAGCAGCTTCTCTGCGGGAGCTCTCTCCGAGCAGTACTTC
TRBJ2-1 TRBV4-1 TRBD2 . CASSQLAGERDEQFF TGCGCCAGCAGCCAACTAGCGGGAGAGAGGGATGAGCAGTTCTTC
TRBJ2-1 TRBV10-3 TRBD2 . CAISPPRYLAGGGNEQFF TGTGCCATCTCCCCCCCAAGATACCTAGCGGGAGGTGGGAATGAGCAGTTCTTC
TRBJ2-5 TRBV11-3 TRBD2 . CASSLGLLAGEWGQETQYF TGTGCCAGCAGCTTAGGTTTACTAGCGGGCGAGTGGGGCCAAGAGACCCAGTACTTC
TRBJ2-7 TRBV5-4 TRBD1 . CASSRDRTGSYEQYF TGTGCCAGCAGCCGTGACAGGACAGGATCCTACGAGCAGTACTTC
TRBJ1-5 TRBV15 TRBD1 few CATWTGGNQPQHF TGTGCCACCTGGACAGGGGGTAATCAGCCCCAGCATTTT